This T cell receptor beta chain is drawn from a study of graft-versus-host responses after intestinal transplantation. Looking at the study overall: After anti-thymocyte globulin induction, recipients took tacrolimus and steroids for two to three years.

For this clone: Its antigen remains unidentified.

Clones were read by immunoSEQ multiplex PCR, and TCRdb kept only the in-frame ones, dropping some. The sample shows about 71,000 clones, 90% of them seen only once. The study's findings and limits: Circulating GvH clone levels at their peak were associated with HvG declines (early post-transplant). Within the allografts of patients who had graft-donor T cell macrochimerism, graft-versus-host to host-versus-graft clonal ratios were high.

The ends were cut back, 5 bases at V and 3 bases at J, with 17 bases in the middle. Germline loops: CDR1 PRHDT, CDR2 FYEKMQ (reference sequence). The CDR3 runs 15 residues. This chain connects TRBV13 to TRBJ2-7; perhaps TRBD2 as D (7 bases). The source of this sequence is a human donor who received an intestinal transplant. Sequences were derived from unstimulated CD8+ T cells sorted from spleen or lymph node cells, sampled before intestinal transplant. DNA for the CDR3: TGTGCCAGCAGCCGGGGGGTGGGGGCGAACTACGAGCAGTACTTC. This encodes CASSRGVGANYEQYF. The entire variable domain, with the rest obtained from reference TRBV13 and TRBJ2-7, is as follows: AAGVIQSPRHLIKEKRETATLKCYPIPRHDTVYWYQQGPGQDPQFLISFYEKMQSDKGSIPDRFSAQQFSDYHSELNMSSLELGDSALYFCASSRGVGANYEQYFGPGTRLTVT.